This T cell receptor beta chain was captured by sequencing in a study of cytotoxic CD8 clonotypes in ibrutinib-treated CLL. Study summary: Fewer than 13 relapsed/refractory, approximately 15 treatment-naive; 17 IGHV unmutated.

Germline CDR1 and CDR2: MNHEY and SVGAGI. V was pared by 5 bases and J by 5 bases, with 8 bases of the junction left unmatched. The CDR3 length is 14 residues. Notes on this clone: Its antigen is unknown.

As input for TCR beta libraries, roughly 2.1 micrograms of genomic DNA came from cryopreserved PBMCs. Study-level results: For progressing versus sustained-remission patients, sampling times were not the same.

Method: immunoSEQ multiplex PCR; TCRdb's copy keeps in-frame clones and lacks some. The sample comprises over 120,000 clones, approximately 80% of which are singletons, and around 5% rests with the top ten. The sequence derives from a human donor with chronic lymphocytic leukemia. Sequenced here: PBMCs, sampled after 24 months of ibrutinib treatment. The chain has TRBV6-5 and TRBJ1-1; 7 positions match TRBD1. As DNA, the CDR3 is TGTGCCAGCAGTCACCGACAGGGAGGGACTGAAGCTTTCTTT. It encodes CASSHRQGGTEAFF.